These 28 T cell receptor beta chains share one sample of origin, sequenced in a study of T cell repertoires in cytomegalovirus infection. TCRdb independently ran MiXCR on the reads; one entry per CDR3 protein. The sample carries over 200,000 distinct CDR3 sequences, roughly an eighth recorded once. Sequencing was performed on PBMCs. Source of these receptors: a human donor in good health (CMV status not recorded). Some clones in this sample may be carry-over from other donors' samples.

This sequence joins TRBV6-4 and TRBJ1-2, with TRBD1 matching over 8 bases. In germline, CDR1 is MRHNA, CDR2 SNTAGT. The CDR3 is 16 residues long. V gave up 4 bases and J gave up 5 bases; unmatched junction bases: 12. The CDR3 spells CASSADGTGTRYGYTF. DNA for the CDR3: TGTGCCAGCAGTGCCGACGGGACAGGCACACGGTATGGCTACACCTTC.

This clonotype was seen at least ten times. V usage is TRBV11-2 and J usage is TRBJ2-1, with 8 bases matching TRBD2. The germline V gene has CDR1 SGHAT and CDR2 FQNNGV. CDR3 size: 16 residues. The V segment lost 2 bases and the J segment 8 bases; nucleotides outside the gene matches: 11. CDR3 sequence: CASSLSGGSPTDEQFF. The CDR3 DNA sequence: TGTGCCAGCAGCTTATCGGGAGGGTCACCCACCGATGAGCAGTTCTTC.

This clonotype came up many times. This chain uses TRBV20-1 with TRBJ2-7, with 7 bases fitting TRBD1. This CDR3 region has 15 residues. Germline V gene data show CDR1 as DFQATT and CDR2 as SNEGSKA (reference sequence). V was clipped by 6 bases and J by 0 bases; unmatched bases: 11. The CDR3 spells CSAPRAGTASYEQYF. CDR3 sequence (DNA): TGCAGTGCCCCCCGGGCCGGGACAGCCTCCTACGAGCAGTACTTC.

The CDR3 region has the DNA TGTGCCAGCAGCCTCCCATGGACTAGCGACTTCACCGGGGAGCTGTTTTTT. This codes for CASSLPWTSDFTGELFF. The chain is built from TRBV7-2 and TRBJ2-2, with 9 bases that match TRBD2. From germline, CDR1 is SGHTA and CDR2 FQGNSA. The junction had 11 bases not matched to a gene; V was cut back by 5 bases and J by 4 bases. The CDR3 sequence is 17 residues long.

This clonotype was detected only a few times. The J gene is TRBJ2-1, the V gene TRBV2; D unclear. Trimming stripped 2 bases from V and 11 bases from J, with 7 bases between. The CDR3 runs to 11 residues. Germline V gene lookup returns CDR1 SNHLY and CDR2 FYNNEI. CDR3 sequence: CASSEKTKQFF. The DNA for the CDR3 is TGTGCCAGCAGTGAAAAGACCAAGCAGTTCTTC.

This clonotype has at least ten counts. The CDR3 DNA reads as TGTGCCAGCAGCTCCGATGTGCGGCCTAATGAAAAACTGTTTTTT. It encodes CASSSDVRPNEKLFF. This chain uses TRBV11-2 with TRBJ1-4; no clear D. V was shortened by 4 bases and J by 3 bases, with 12 bases between the two germline ends. Germline CDR1 reads SGHAT; CDR2 reads FQNNGV. The CDR3 runs 15 residues.

The genes are TRBV6-1 and TRBJ1-2, with no clear D. Germline values: CDR1 MNHNS, CDR2 SASEGT. V was shortened by 3 bases and J by 8 bases, with 16 bases between the two germline ends. The CDR3 length is 14 residues. The CDR3 nucleotides are TGTGCCAGCAGTGAGGTGGCAGATAACGGGGGCTACACCTTC. The encoded protein is CASSEVADNGGYTF.

This clonotype was recorded a few times. The chain uses TRBV28 and TRBJ1-1; 8 bases align to TRBD1. The CDR3 totals 15 residues. V lost 2 bases to trimming and J lost 11 bases; unmatched junction nucleotides: 13. The germline CDR1 and CDR2 sequences are MDHEN and SYDVKM. CDR3 amino acids: CASSLTALDRGGAFF. CDR3 sequence (DNA): TGTGCCAGCAGTTTAACCGCTCTTGACAGGGGAGGCGCTTTCTTT. The complete variable domain, with remaining parts taken from reference TRBV28 and TRBJ1-1, reads DVKVTQSSRYLVKRTGEKVFLECVQDMDHENMFWYRQDPGLGLRLIYFSYDVKMKEKGDIPEGYSVSREKKERFSLILESASTNQTSMYLCASSLTALDRGGAFFGQGTRLTVV.

This clonotype was seen ten or more times. The chain combines TRBV12-3 or TRBV12-4 with TRBJ2-3; the match to TRBD2 covers 11 bases. The V and J ends lost 2 bases and 3 bases, in that order; junction bases with no gene match: 7. CDR3 length: 17 residues. The CDR3 sequence: CASSLRASGGITDTQYF. CDR3 coding DNA: TGTGCCAGCAGTTTAAGGGCTAGCGGGGGGATTACAGATACGCAGTATTTT.

The rearrangement joins TRBV28 to TRBJ2-7; 16 nucleotides agree with TRBD2. V was pared by 3 bases and J by 3 bases, with 5 bases of the junction left unmatched. CDR3 length: 17 amino acids. Germline V CDR1 and CDR2: MDHEN, SYDVKM. For the CDR3, the DNA is TGTGCCAGCAGTTTCGGGACTAGCGGGAGGGGGGGCTACGAGCAGTACTTC. It yields the protein CASSFGTSGRGGYEQYF.

Of note for this clonotype: This may be a read error: a much more frequent sequence differs by one nucleotide. The chain has TRBV29-1 and TRBJ1-2, with TRBD1 identical over 7 bases. Germline V gene lookup returns CDR1 SQVTM and CDR2 ANQGSEA. This CDR3 spans 12 amino acids. Trimming at V came to 1 base and at J to 9 bases, leaving 5 bases not matched to a gene. The CDR3 nucleotides read TGCAGCGTTGAAGGACAGGGCAATAGCTACACCTTC. This sequence encodes CSVEGQGNSYTF.

This clonotype was seen repeatedly, ten times or more. J is TRBJ2-6 and V is TRBV28; D may be TRBD1 (5 bases). This CDR3 spans 11 amino acids. V was trimmed by 8 bases and J by 16 bases, leaving 15 bases between them. Germline CDR1 MDHEN, CDR2 SYDVKM. The CDR3, as DNA: TGTGCCAGCCATTCCAGGGAAGAACTGACTTTC. Encoded protein: CASHSREELTF.

The chain is built from TRBV7-9 and TRBJ1-2; 7 nucleotides align to TRBD1. The CDR3 contains 14 residues. Per the germline V gene, CDR1 is SEHNR and CDR2 is FQNEAQ (reference sequence). J gave up 4 bases and V 1 base, and 3 bases lay outside the gene matches. CDR3 sequence: CASSLGDRPYGYTF. CDR3 bases: TGTGCCAGCAGCTTAGGGGACAGACCCTATGGCTACACCTTC.

This rearrangement joins TRBV20-1 to TRBJ1-4; no clear D. This CDR3 is 10 amino acids long. CDR1 is DFQATT, CDR2 SNEGSKA, per germline (reference sequence). V lost 3 bases, J lost 8 bases, and 4 bases lay in between. CDR3 region: CSAREEKLFF. The CDR3 region has the DNA TGCAGTGCTAGGGAGGAAAAACTGTTTTTT.

V gene TRBV6-2 or TRBV6-3 combines with J gene TRBJ2-7, with 9 bases matching TRBD2. V lost 8 bases and J lost 5; bases outside the gene matches: 10. This CDR3 comprises 14 residues. CDR1 is MNHEY and CDR2 is SVGEGT in the germline V gene. The CDR3 DNA is TGTGCCAGCGGATTAGCGGGAGACGAACACGAGCAGTACTTC. Amino acids: CASGLAGDEHEQYF.

This clonotype was found many times. The CDR3 sequence is CASTQAGKPNTGELFF. The CDR3 region has the DNA TGTGCCAGCACTCAAGCGGGGAAACCGAACACCGGGGAGCTGTTTTTT. The rearrangement joins TRBV6-2 or TRBV6-3 to TRBJ2-2, with 7 bases that match TRBD2. The length of the CDR3 is 16 residues. Germline assignment: CDR1 MNHEY and CDR2 SVGEGT. V dropped 7 bases and J dropped 0; count of bases not matched to a gene: 8.

This clonotype was seen more than once but under ten times. The V gene is TRBV7-2, the J gene TRBJ1-2; no reliable D call. CDR1 and CDR2 (germline): SGHTA, FQGNSA. This CDR3 has 12 amino acids. V gave up 2 bases and J gave up 7 bases, with 8 bases separating them. The CDR3 coding sequence is TGTGCCAGCAGCTTAAGCGCAACTGGCTACACCTTC. Protein sequence: CASSLSATGYTF. Based on the CDR3 plus reference TRBV7-2 and TRBJ1-2, the full variable domain is GAGVSQSPSNKVTEKGKDVELRCDPISGHTALYWYRQSLGQGLEFLIYFQGNSAPDKSGLPSDRFSAERTGGSVSTLTIQRTQQEDSAVYLCASSLSATGYTFGSGTRLTVV.

The sample holds many counts of this clonotype. The chain recombines TRBV4-2 with TRBJ2-3; the match to TRBD2 covers 8 bases. CDR1 and CDR2 (germline): LGHNA, YNFKEQ. V lost 3 bases to trimming and J lost 6 bases; unmatched junction nucleotides: 14. The CDR3 consists of 17 residues. The CDR3 protein is CASSQATGTSGRDTQYF. The CDR3 DNA sequence: TGTGCCAGCAGCCAGGCGACGGGGACTAGTGGTCGGGATACGCAGTATTTT.

This clonotype was counted ten times or more. J is TRBJ1-5 and V is TRBV6-2 or TRBV6-3; 7 bases agree with TRBD1. Germline CDR1 and CDR2: MNHEY and SVGEGT. CDR3 length: 20 residues. Unmatched junction bases numbered 21, after V lost 4 bases and J lost 3 bases. CDR3 residues: CASSLVWGGDRVDANQPQHF. DNA of the CDR3: TGTGCCAGCAGTTTGGTCTGGGGAGGAGACAGGGTCGACGCCAATCAGCCCCAGCATTTT.

This sequence joins TRBV28 and TRBJ1-5; unclear D gene. V lost 5 bases and J 7 bases, leaving 12 bases between the germline ends. This CDR3 has 13 residues. Germline loops: CDR1 MDHEN, CDR2 SYDVKM. The CDR3 nucleotides read TGTGCCAGCAGTGAAGGGAATTTCCAGCCCCAGCATTTT. Residues: CASSEGNFQPQHF.

Ten or more counts support this clonotype. This rearrangement joins TRBV7-2 to TRBJ1-2; 10 nucleotides agree with TRBD1. The CDR3 spans 13 residues. The junction had 6 bases not matched to a gene; V was cut back by 10 bases and J by 4 bases. The V gene's germline CDR1 is SGHTA and CDR2 FQGNSA. This chain's CDR3 is CATQDRGSYGYTF. The CDR3 DNA sequence: TGTGCCACCCAGGACAGGGGGTCCTATGGCTACACCTTC.

This clonotype has a handful of counts. CDR3 residues: CASRGDLLNTEAFF. CDR3 nucleotide sequence: TGTGCCAGCAGGGGGGATCTGCTGAACACTGAAGCTTTCTTT. The chain combines TRBV2 with TRBJ1-1; D might be TRBD1 (5 bases). Deletions cut 6 bases from V and 0 bases from J, with 11 bases between. This CDR3 region has 14 residues. Germline V gene sequence: CDR1 SNHLY, CDR2 FYNNEI. Using reference TRBV2 and TRBJ1-1 for the parts outside the CDR3, the full variable domain is EPEVTQTPSHQVTQMGQEVILRCVPISNHLYFYWYRQILGQKVEFLVSFYNNEISEKSEIFDDQFSVERPDGSNFTLKIRSTKLEDSAMYFCASRGDLLNTEAFFGQGTRLTVV.

The V gene is TRBV2, the J gene TRBJ1-1, with TRBD1 as a possible D gene (5 bases). CDR1 and CDR2 from the germline V gene are SNHLY and FYNNEI. CDR3 length: 12 amino acids. Trimming shortened V by 5 bases and J by 6 bases, and 10 bases separated the two germline ends. Written as DNA, the CDR3 is TGTGCCAGCAGTTTCAGGGTACCTGAAGCTTTCTTT. Translating it yields CASSFRVPEAFF.

This clonotype has more than one count but fewer than ten. The gene calls are TRBV29-1 and TRBJ2-3; D gene ambiguous. The germline gives CDR1 SQVTM, CDR2 ANQGSEA. Trimming took off 2 bases at V and 0 bases at J, with 6 bases between the two ends. The CDR3 spans 13 residues. This CDR3 reads CSVELGSTDTQYF. The CDR3 DNA reads as TGCAGCGTTGAACTGGGGAGCACAGATACGCAGTATTTT.

This clonotype was recorded many times. This chain connects TRBV28 to TRBJ2-1; 7 bases map to TRBD2. Germline V gene data show CDR1 as MDHEN and CDR2 as SYDVKM. The ends lost 3 bases at V and 4 bases at J; junction bases unmatched: 12. CDR3 size: 17 residues. CDR3 amino acids: CASSFRRVAGVYNEQFF. CDR3 DNA sequence: TGTGCCAGCAGTTTCCGCAGGGTCGCGGGGGTATACAATGAGCAGTTCTTC.

There are many counts of this clonotype. This chain joins TRBV5-1 and TRBJ2-6, with TRBD1 as a possible D gene (6 bases). The V gene lost 3 bases and the J gene lost 2 bases, with 18 bases spanning the gap. Germline CDR1 and CDR2: SGHRS and YFSETQ. This CDR3 contains 18 residues. The CDR3 reads CASSSSSGQTTGANVLTF. CDR3 DNA: TGCGCCAGCAGCTCCTCGTCCGGACAGACAACTGGGGCCAACGTCCTGACTTTC.

This clonotype showed up just a few times. The rearrangement links TRBV6-2 or TRBV6-3 to TRBJ1-5; TRBD1 matches 7 bases. V lost 4 bases to trimming and J lost 7 bases; unmatched junction nucleotides: 7. CDR1 and CDR2 from the germline V gene are MNHEY and SVGEGT. The CDR3 extends over 14 amino acids. The CDR3 region has the DNA TGTGCCAGCAGTTCCGGGACAGACCTGCAGCCCCAGCATTTT. This gives the protein CASSSGTDLQPQHF.

The V and J genes are TRBV20-1 and TRBJ2-7; D is uncertain. V dropped 3 bases and J dropped 0 bases, with 12 bases sitting between them. There are 14 residues in the CDR3. In germline, CDR1 is DFQATT, CDR2 SNEGSKA (reference sequence). CDR3 in DNA: TGCAGTGCTAGTCGAGCTGCCATCTCCTACGAGCAGTACTTC. Translating it yields CSASRAAISYEQYF.